Following are 8 T cell receptor beta chains from one sample sequenced in a study of blood T cells in healthy people across ages. Then a second PCR, running roughly 6 to 12 cycles, was carried out with a sample-barcoded 5' primer and a J-beta primer mix. Each CDR3 protein gets one entry after TCRdb re-called the 5' RACE reads with MiXCR. The sample gives 550,000 to 750,000 distinct CDR3 sequences, under 25% of which show up once; 3% to 4.5% is in the top ten. Sequencing input: blood. The receptor set was obtained from a man between 65 and 80 years old in good health.

In this sample, this clonotype turned up a few times. This chain links TRBV9 with TRBJ2-1, with D possibly matching TRBD2 (6 bases). The CDR3 consists of 17 residues. Trimming stripped 3 bases from V and 0 bases from J, with 16 bases between. Germline V gene lookup returns CDR1 SGDLS and CDR2 YYNGEE. The CDR3 is CASSALPSASSYNEQFF. The CDR3 DNA reads as TGTGCCAGCAGCGCCCTTCCTAGCGCGAGCTCCTACAATGAGCAGTTCTTC.

This chain uses TRBV10-3 with TRBJ2-7, with D unresolved. Trimming took off 3 bases at V and 2 bases at J, with 11 bases between the two ends. Germline V CDR1 and CDR2: ENHRY, SYGVKD. The CDR3 runs 14 residues. The CDR3 loop reads CAISDGRQAYEQYF. The CDR3, as DNA: TGTGCCATCAGTGACGGAAGGCAGGCCTACGAGCAGTACTTC.

The rearrangement uses TRBV7-2 and TRBJ2-1; 8 bases line up with TRBD1. Germline trimming cut 0 bases from V and 0 bases from J; bases unmatched to any gene: 4. Germline loops: CDR1 SGHTA, CDR2 FQGNSA. The CDR3 loop spans 17 amino acids. The CDR3 reads CASSLAGQGFSYNEQFF. CDR3 nucleotides: TGTGCCAGCAGCTTAGCAGGACAGGGTTTCTCCTACAATGAGCAGTTCTTC.

This clonotype was observed a few times. The chain combines TRBV6-1 with TRBJ2-1; TRBD2 agrees at 13 bases. This CDR3 spans 16 amino acids. CDR1 and CDR2 from the germline V gene are MNHNS and SASEGT. V was pared by 2 bases and J by 8 bases, with 6 bases of the junction left unmatched. In DNA, the CDR3 is TGTGCCAGCAGTGAACCGGGACTAGCGGGATCGGATGAGCAGTTCTTC. Translating it yields CASSEPGLAGSDEQFF.

This clonotype was counted a few times. The chain joins TRBV28 to TRBJ2-3; TRBD1 agrees at 9 bases. This CDR3 spans 15 amino acids. From germline, CDR1 is MDHEN and CDR2 SYDVKM. Trimming removed 6 bases from V and 1 base from J; junction bases left unmatched: 5. The CDR3 here is CASRNRGQRTDTQYF. The CDR3 DNA reads as TGTGCCAGCAGAAACAGGGGGCAACGCACAGATACGCAGTATTTT. The whole variable domain, filled in from reference TRBV28 and TRBJ2-3, reads DVKVTQSSRYLVKRTGEKVFLECVQDMDHENMFWYRQDPGLGLRLIYFSYDVKMKEKGDIPEGYSVSREKKERFSLILESASTNQTSMYLCASRNRGQRTDTQYFGPGTRLTVL.

Note on this clonotype: A single base separates this from a much larger clone, so it may be a read error. The missing conserved phenylalanine or tryptophan at the end of this CDR3 makes a read error likely. J is TRBJ1-1 and V is TRBV7-8, with TRBD1 as a possible D gene (5 bases). The germline CDR1 and CDR2 sequences are SGHVS and FQNEAQ. Trimming cost V 1 base and J 5 bases, with 11 bases left between them. The CDR3 is 14 amino acids. The CDR3 spells CASSLERRDTEAFL. CDR3 bases: TGTGCCAGCAGCTTAGAACGCAGGGATACTGAAGCTTTCCTT.

In regard to this clonotype: The junction differs from germline at one of its ends, possibly a read error. The chain has TRBV7-3 and TRBJ1-2, with 9 positions matching TRBD1. CDR1 and CDR2 from the germline V gene are SGHTA and FQGTGA. The CDR3 consists of 13 residues. CDR3 in amino acids: CASSLISNRDRVF. CDR3 nucleotide sequence: TGTGCCAGCAGCTTAATTTCGAACCGGGACAGGGTTTTC.

This clonotype was counted at least ten times. The chain combines TRBV3-1 with TRBJ2-1, with D uncertain. The CDR3 consists of 13 residues. CDR1 and CDR2 (germline): LGHDT, YNNKEL (reference sequence). Trimming took off 1 base at V and 16 bases at J, with 17 bases between the two ends. CDR3 sequence reads: CASSQGALRMIFF. CDR3 coding DNA: TGTGCCAGCAGCCAAGGGGCTCTAAGGATGATCTTCTTC.